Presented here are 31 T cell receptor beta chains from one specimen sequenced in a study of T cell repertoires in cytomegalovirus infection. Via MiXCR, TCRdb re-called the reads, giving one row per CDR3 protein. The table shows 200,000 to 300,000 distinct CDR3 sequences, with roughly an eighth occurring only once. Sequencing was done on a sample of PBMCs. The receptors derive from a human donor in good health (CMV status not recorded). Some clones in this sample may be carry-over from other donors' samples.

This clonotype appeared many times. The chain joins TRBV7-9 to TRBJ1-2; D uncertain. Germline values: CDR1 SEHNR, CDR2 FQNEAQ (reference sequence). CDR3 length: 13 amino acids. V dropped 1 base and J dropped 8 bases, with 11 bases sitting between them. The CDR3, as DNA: TGTGCCAGCAGCTTAGACAGCCTAAGGGGCTACACCTTC. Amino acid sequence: CASSLDSLRGYTF.

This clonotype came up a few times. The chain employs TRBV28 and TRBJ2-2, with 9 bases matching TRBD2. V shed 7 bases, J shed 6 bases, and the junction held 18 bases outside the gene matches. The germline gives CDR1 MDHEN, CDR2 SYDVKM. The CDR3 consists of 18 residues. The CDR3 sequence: CASIPALAGSVNAGELFF. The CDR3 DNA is TGTGCCAGCATCCCTGCTCTAGCGGGGTCGGTAAATGCCGGGGAGCTGTTTTTT.

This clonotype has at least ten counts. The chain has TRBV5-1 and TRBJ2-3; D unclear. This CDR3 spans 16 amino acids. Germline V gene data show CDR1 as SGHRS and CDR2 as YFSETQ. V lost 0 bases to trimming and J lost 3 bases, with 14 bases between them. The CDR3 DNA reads TGCGCCAGCAGCTTGGGACCCTCCTCAGGAACAGATACGCAGTATTTT. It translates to CASSLGPSSGTDTQYF.

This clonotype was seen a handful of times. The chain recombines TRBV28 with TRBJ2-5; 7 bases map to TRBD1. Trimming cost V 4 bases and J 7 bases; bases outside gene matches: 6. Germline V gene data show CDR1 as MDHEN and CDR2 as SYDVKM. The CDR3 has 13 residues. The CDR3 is CASSSTGVGTQYF. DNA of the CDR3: TGTGCCAGCAGTTCCACAGGGGTCGGGACCCAGTACTTC.

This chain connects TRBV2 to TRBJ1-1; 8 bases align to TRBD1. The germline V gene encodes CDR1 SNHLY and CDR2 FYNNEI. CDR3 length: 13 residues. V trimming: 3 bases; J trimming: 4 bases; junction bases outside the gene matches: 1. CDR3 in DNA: TGTGCCAGCAGTGACAGGGGGCCCACTGAAGCTTTCTTT. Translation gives CASSDRGPTEAFF.

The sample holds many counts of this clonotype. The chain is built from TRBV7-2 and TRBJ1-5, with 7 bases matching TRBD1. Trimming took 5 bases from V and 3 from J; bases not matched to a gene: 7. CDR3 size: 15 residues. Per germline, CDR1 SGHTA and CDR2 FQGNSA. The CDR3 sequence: CASSPETGFNQPQHF. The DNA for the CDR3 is TGTGCCAGCAGCCCGGAGACAGGGTTCAATCAGCCCCAGCATTTT.

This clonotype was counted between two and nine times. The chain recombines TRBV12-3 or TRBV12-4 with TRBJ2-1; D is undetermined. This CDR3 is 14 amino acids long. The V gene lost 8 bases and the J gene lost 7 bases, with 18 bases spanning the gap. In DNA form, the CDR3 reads TGTGCCAGCGGCCAGGCCATTCATAGGAATGAGCAGTTCTTC. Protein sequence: CASGQAIHRNEQFF.

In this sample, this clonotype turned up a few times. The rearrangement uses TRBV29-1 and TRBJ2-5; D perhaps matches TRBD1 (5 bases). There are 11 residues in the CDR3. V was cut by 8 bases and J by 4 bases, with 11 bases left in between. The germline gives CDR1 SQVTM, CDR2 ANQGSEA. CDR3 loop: CSCLGLETQYF. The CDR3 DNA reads TGCAGCTGCCTGGGGCTAGAGACCCAGTACTTC.

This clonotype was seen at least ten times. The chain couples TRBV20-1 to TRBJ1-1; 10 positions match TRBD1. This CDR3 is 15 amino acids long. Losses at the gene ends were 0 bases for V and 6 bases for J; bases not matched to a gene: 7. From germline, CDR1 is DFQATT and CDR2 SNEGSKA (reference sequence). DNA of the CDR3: TGCAGTGCTAGAGAGTCGAGACAGGGGGCTTCTGAAGCTTTCTTT. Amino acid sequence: CSARESRQGASEAFF.

The CDR3 is CSVSEGGYEQYF. The CDR3, as DNA: TGCAGCGTTAGTGAAGGCGGGTACGAGCAGTACTTC. V usage is TRBV29-1 and J usage is TRBJ2-7, with D possibly being TRBD2 (5 bases). CDR3 length: 12 amino acids. Between the trimmed V and J ends, which lost 5 bases and 4 bases, there was a span of 12 bases. Germline V lookup: CDR1 SQVTM, CDR2 ANQGSEA.

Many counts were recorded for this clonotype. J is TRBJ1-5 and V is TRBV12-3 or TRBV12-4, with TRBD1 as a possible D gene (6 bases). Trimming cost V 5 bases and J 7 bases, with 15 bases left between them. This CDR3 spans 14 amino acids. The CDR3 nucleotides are TGTGCCAGCAGTGCCGGGGGGCCCTGGCAGCCCCAGCATTTT. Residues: CASSAGGPWQPQHF.

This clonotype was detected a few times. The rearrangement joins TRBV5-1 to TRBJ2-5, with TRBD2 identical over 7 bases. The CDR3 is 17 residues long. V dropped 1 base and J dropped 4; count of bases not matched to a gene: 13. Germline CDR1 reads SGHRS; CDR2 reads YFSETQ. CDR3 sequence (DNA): TGCGCCAGCAGCTTGAAAGGTCCGGGGGGAGGAGGAGAGACCCAGTACTTC. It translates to CASSLKGPGGGGETQYF.

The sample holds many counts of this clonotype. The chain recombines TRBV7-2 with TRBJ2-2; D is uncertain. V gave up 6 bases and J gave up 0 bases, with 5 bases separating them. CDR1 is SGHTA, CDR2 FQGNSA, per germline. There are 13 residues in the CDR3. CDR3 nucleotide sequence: TGTGCCAGCAGAGAATCGAACACCGGGGAGCTGTTTTTT. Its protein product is CASRESNTGELFF.

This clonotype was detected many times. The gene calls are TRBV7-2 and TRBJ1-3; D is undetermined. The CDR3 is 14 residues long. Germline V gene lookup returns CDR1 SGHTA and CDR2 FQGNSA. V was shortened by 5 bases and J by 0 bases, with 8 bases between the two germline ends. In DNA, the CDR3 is TGTGCCAGCAGCCTAATCTTCTCTGGAAACACCATATATTTT. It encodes CASSLIFSGNTIYF.

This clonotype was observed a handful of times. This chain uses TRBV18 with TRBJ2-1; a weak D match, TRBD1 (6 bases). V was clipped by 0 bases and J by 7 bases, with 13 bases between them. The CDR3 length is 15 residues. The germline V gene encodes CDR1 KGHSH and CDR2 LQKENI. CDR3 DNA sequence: TGTGCCAGCTCACCACCGGGAACAGGGTGGAATGAGCAGTTCTTC. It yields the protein CASSPPGTGWNEQFF.

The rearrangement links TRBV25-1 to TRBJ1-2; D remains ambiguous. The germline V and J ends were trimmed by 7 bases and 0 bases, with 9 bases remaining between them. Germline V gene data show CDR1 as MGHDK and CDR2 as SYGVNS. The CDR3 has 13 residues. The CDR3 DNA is TGTGCCAGCACTTTCGGGACTAACTATGGCTACACCTTC. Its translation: CASTFGTNYGYTF.

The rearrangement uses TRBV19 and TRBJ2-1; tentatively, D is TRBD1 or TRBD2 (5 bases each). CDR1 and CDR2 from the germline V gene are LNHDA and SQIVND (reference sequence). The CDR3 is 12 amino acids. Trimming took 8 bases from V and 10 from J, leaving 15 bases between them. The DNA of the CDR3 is TGTGCCAGTTCCGGGGCTACAAAAGAGCAGTTCTTC. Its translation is CASSGATKEQFF.

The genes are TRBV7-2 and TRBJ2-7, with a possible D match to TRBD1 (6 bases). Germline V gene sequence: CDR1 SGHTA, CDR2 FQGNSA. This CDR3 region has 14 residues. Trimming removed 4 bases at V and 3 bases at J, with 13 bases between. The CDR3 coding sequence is TGTGCCAGCAGCTCCGGGGACAAGCTCTACGAGCAGTACTTC. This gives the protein CASSSGDKLYEQYF.

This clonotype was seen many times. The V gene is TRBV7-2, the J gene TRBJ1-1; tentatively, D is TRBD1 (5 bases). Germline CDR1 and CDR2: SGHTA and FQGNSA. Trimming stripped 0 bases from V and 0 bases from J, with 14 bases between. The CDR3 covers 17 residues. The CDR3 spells CASSLAGAGAMNTEAFF. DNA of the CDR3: TGTGCCAGCAGCTTAGCCGGGGCGGGAGCAATGAACACTGAAGCTTTCTTT. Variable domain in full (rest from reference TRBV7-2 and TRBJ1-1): GAGVSQSPSNKVTEKGKDVELRCDPISGHTALYWYRQSLGQGLEFLIYFQGNSAPDKSGLPSDRFSAERTGGSVSTLTIQRTQQEDSAVYLCASSLAGAGAMNTEAFFGQGTRLTVV.

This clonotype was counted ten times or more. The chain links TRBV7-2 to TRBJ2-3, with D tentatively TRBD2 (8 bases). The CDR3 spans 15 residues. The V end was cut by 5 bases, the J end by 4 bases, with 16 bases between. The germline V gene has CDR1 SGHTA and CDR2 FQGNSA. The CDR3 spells CASSPGRGPADTQYF. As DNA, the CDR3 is TGTGCCAGCAGCCCCGGGAGGGGGCCCGCAGATACGCAGTATTTT.

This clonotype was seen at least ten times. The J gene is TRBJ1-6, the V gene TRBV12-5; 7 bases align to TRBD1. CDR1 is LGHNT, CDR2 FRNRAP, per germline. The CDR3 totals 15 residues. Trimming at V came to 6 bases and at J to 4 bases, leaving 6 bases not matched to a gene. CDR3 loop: CASGRDSSYNSPLHF. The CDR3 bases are TGTGCTAGTGGGCGGGACAGCTCGTATAATTCACCCCTCCACTTT. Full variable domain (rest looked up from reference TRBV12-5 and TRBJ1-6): DARVTQTPRHKVTEMGQEVTMRCQPILGHNTVFWYRQTMMQGLELLAYFRNRAPLDDSGMPKDRFSAEMPDATLATLKIQPSEPRDSAVYFCASGRDSSYNSPLHFGNGTRLTVT.

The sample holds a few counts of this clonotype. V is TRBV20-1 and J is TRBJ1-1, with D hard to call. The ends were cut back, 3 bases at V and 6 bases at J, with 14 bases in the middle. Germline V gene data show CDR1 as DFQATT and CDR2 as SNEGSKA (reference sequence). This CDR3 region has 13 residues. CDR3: CSASWSQSSEAFF. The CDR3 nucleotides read TGCAGTGCTAGCTGGAGCCAAAGCTCTGAAGCTTTCTTT.

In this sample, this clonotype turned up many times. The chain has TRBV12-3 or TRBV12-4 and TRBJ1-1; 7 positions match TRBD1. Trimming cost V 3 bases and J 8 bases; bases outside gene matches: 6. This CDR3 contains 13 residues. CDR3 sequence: CASSFRDRGEAFF. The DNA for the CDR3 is TGTGCCAGCAGTTTCCGGGACAGAGGAGAAGCTTTCTTT.

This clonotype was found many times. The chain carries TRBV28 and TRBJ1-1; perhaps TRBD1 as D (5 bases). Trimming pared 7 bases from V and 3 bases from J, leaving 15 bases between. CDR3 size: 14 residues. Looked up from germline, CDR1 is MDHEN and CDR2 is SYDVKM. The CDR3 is CASNPMLGDTEAFF. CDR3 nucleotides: TGTGCCAGCAACCCTATGTTAGGGGACACTGAAGCTTTCTTT. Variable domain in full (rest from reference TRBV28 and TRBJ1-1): DVKVTQSSRYLVKRTGEKVFLECVQDMDHENMFWYRQDPGLGLRLIYFSYDVKMKEKGDIPEGYSVSREKKERFSLILESASTNQTSMYLCASNPMLGDTEAFFGQGTRLTVV.

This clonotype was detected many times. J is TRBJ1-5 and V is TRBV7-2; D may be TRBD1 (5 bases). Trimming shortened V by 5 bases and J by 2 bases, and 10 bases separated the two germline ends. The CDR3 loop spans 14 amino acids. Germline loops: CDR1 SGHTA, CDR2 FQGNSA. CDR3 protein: CASSTQGRNQPQHF. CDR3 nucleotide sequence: TGTGCCAGCAGCACCCAGGGTCGCAATCAGCCCCAGCATTTT. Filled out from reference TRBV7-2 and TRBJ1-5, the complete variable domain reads GAGVSQSPSNKVTEKGKDVELRCDPISGHTALYWYRQSLGQGLEFLIYFQGNSAPDKSGLPSDRFSAERTGGSVSTLTIQRTQQEDSAVYLCASSTQGRNQPQHFGDGTRLSIL.

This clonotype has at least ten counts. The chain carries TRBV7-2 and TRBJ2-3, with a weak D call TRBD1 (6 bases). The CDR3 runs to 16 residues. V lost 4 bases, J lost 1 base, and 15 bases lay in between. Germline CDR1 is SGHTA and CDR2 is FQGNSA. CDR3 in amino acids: CASSSALQGRTDTQYF. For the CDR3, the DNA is TGTGCCAGCAGCTCCGCCCTACAGGGCCGCACAGATACGCAGTATTTT.

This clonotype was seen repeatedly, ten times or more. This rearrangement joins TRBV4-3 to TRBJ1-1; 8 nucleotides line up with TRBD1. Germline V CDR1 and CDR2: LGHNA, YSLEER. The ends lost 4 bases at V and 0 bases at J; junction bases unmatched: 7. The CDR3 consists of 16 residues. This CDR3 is CASSPDARGLNTEAFF. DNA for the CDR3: TGCGCCAGCAGCCCAGACGCCAGGGGGCTGAACACTGAAGCTTTCTTT.

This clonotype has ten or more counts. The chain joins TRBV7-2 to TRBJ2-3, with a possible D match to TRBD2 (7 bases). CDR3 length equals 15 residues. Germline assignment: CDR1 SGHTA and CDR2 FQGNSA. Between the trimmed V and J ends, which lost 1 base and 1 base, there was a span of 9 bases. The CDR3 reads CASSLDGGRTDTQYF. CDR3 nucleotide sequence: TGTGCCAGCAGCTTAGACGGGGGGCGCACAGATACGCAGTATTTT.

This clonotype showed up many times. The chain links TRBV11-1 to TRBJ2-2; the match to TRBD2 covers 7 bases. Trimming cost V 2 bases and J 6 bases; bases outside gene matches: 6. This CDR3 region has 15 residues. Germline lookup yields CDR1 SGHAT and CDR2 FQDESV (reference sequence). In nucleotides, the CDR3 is TGTGCCAGCAGCTTATCGCCTAGCGGTTCCGGGGAGCTGTTTTTT. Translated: CASSLSPSGSGELFF.

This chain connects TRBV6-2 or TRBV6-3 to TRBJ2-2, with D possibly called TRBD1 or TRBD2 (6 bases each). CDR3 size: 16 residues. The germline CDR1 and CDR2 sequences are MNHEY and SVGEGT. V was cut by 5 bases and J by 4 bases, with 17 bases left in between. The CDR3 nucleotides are TGTGCCAGCAGTCCCGGGGGACATCTGGGCACCGGGGAGCTGTTTTTT. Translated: CASSPGGHLGTGELFF.

The CDR3 DNA reads TGTGCCAGCTCACCAGGAGTTAGCGGGGGGCGCATGTACGAGCAGTACTTC. Protein: CASSPGVSGGRMYEQYF. This sequence joins TRBV18 and TRBJ2-7, with 10 nucleotides matching TRBD2. Germline trimming cut 2 bases from V and 4 bases from J; bases unmatched to any gene: 11. The CDR3 consists of 17 residues. Germline values: CDR1 KGHSH, CDR2 LQKENI.